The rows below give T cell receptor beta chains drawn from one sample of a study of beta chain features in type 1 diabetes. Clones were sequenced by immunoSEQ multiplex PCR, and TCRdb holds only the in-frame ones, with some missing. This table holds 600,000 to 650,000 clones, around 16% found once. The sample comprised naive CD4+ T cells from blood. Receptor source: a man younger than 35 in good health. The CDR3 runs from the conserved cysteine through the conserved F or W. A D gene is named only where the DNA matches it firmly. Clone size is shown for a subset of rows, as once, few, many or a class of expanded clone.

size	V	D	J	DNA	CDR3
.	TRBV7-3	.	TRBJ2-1	TGTGCCAGCAGCCCCCCGGACAATGAGCAGTTCTTC	CASSPPDNEQFF
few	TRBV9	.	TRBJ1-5	TGTGCCAGCAGCGTAGGAGGAGGAGGCAATCAGCCCCAGCATTTT	CASSVGGGGNQPQHF
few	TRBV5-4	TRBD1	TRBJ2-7	TGTGCCAGCAGCCCGGACAGGCTGAGCTCCTACGAGCAGTACTTC	CASSPDRLSSYEQYF
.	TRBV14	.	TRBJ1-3	TGTGCCAGCAGCCAAAGTTTCGGGAAGTCTGGAAACACCATATATTTT	CASSQSFGKSGNTIYF
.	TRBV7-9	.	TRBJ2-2	TGTGCCAGCAGCATGCTGGGGGCTGCGAACACCGGGGAGCTGTTTTTT	CASSMLGAANTGELFF
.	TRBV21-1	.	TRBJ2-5	TGTGCCAGCAGGAAGGACAGGGTAGAGGGAGAGACCCAGTACTTC	CASRKDRVEGETQYF
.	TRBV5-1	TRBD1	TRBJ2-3	TGCGCCAGCAGCTCGGGACAGGGAACAGATACGCAGTATTTT	CASSSGQGTDTQYF
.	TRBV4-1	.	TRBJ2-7	TGCGCCAGCAGCCAAGTACAAACTTCCTACGAGCAGTACTTC	CASSQVQTSYEQYF
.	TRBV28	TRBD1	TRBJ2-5	TGTGCCAGCAGCCCCGGGACAGGACGACCGGAGACCCAGTACTTC	CASSPGTGRPETQYF
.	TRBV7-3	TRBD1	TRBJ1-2	TGTGCCAGCAGCCCCGCCGGGACAGACGTCTATGGCTACACCTTC	CASSPAGTDVYGYTF
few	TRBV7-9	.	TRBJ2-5	TGTGCCAGCAGCTTAGAATTAATGGGGGAGACCCAGTACTTC	CASSLELMGETQYF
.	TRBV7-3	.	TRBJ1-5	TGTGCCAGCAGCTTAGGGCGACAGGTTAATCAGCCCCAGCATTTT	CASSLGRQVNQPQHF